Following are 20 T cell receptor beta chains from one sample sequenced in a study of T cell responses to AZD1222 COVID-19 vaccine. Some clones are missing from TCRdb's copy, which holds only in-frame ones; the method was immunoSEQ multiplex PCR. Counted here are some 100,000 clones, 75% to 90% occurring once; the ten biggest clones make up about 2.5%. The starting material was peripheral blood, obtained 28 days after the second AZD1222 dose. These receptors were collected from an adult who received the AZD1222 COVID-19 vaccine.

The chain is built from TRBV9 and TRBJ2-2; 7 bases align to TRBD2. Trimming at V came to 2 bases and at J to 5 bases, leaving 6 bases not matched to a gene. The CDR3 sequence is 15 residues long. The germline V gene encodes CDR1 SGDLS and CDR2 YYNGEE. This CDR3 is CASSVSGLPTGELFF. CDR3 nucleotides: TGTGCCAGCAGCGTCTCGGGACTACCGACCGGGGAGCTGTTTTTT.

This clone was counted a few times. This rearrangement joins TRBV20-1 to TRBJ1-2; D gene uncertain. Germline values: CDR1 DFQATT, CDR2 SNEGSKA (reference sequence). V lost 5 bases, J lost 6 bases, and 10 bases lay in between. This CDR3 is built from 11 residues. The CDR3 DNA reads as TGCAGTGCTCGTACAGAAAATGGCTACACCTTC. Translated: CSARTENGYTF.

The chain carries TRBV7-2 and TRBJ1-5, with D hard to call. Germline V gene sequence: CDR1 SGHTA, CDR2 FQGNSA. V shed 1 base and J shed 0 bases, with 7 bases lying between them. The CDR3 totals 15 residues. This CDR3 reads CASSLGGNSNQPQHF. The CDR3 DNA follows: TGTGCCAGCAGCTTAGGCGGAAATAGCAATCAGCCCCAGCATTTT. Variable domain in full (rest from reference TRBV7-2 and TRBJ1-5): GAGVSQSPSNKVTEKGKDVELRCDPISGHTALYWYRQSLGQGLEFLIYFQGNSAPDKSGLPSDRFSAERTGGSVSTLTIQRTQQEDSAVYLCASSLGGNSNQPQHFGDGTRLSIL.

J is TRBJ1-6 and V is TRBV7-2, with 9 bases aligning to TRBD1. CDR1 and CDR2 from the germline V gene are SGHTA and FQGNSA. V trimming: 1 base; J trimming: 8 bases; junction bases outside the gene matches: 3. The CDR3 has 15 residues. The CDR3 protein is CASSLEQGAYSPLHF. In DNA form, the CDR3 reads TGTGCCAGCAGCTTAGAACAGGGGGCATATTCACCCCTCCACTTT.

The chain employs TRBV25-1 and TRBJ2-6; D might be TRBD1 (6 bases). The CDR3 contains 16 residues. V dropped 4 bases and J dropped 3 bases, with 13 bases sitting between them. Germline V CDR1 and CDR2: MGHDK, SYGVNS. In DNA, the CDR3 is TGTGCCAGCAGTGCCTTCACAGGGAGTGGGGCCAACGTCCTGACTTTC. This translates into CASSAFTGSGANVLTF.

The chain has TRBV6-4 and TRBJ2-3; 9 nucleotides agree with TRBD2. With V trimmed by 2 bases and J by 4 bases, 4 bases remained unmatched. CDR3 size: 15 residues. Germline CDR1 reads MRHNA; CDR2 reads SNTAGT. CDR3 loop: CASSDGGGAADTQYF. The CDR3 DNA sequence: TGTGCCAGCAGTGACGGCGGGGGGGCCGCAGATACGCAGTATTTT.

CDR3 sequence: CASSGDREAAGTEAFF. The CDR3 coding sequence is TGTGCCAGCAGCGGCGACAGGGAGGCGGCGGGGACTGAAGCTTTCTTT. This chain uses TRBV28 with TRBJ1-1, with TRBD1 identical over 7 bases. V shed 6 bases, J shed 5 bases, and the junction held 15 bases outside the gene matches. CDR1 and CDR2 (germline): MDHEN, SYDVKM. This CDR3 has 16 residues.

The chain joins TRBV30 to TRBJ1-1, with TRBD1 as a possible D gene (6 bases). The CDR3 runs to 13 residues. V was shortened by 3 bases and J by 6 bases, with 14 bases between the two germline ends. The germline V gene has CDR1 GTSNPN and CDR2 SVGIG (reference sequence). CDR3 bases: TGTGCCTGGAGGCAACAGGGTGCGGCTGAAGCTTTCTTT. Its protein is CAWRQQGAAEAFF.

For this clone: This same CDR3 is encoded by further DNA sequences in the sample. This chain links TRBV30 with TRBJ2-7; D might be TRBD1 (6 bases). The germline V gene encodes CDR1 GTSNPN and CDR2 SVGIG (reference sequence). Trimming stripped 0 bases from V and 7 bases from J, with 7 bases between. The CDR3 runs to 11 residues. CDR3 in DNA: TGTGCCTGGAGTGTAGGGGGTGAGCAGTACTTC. Translation gives CAWSVGGEQYF.

This chain links TRBV24-1 with TRBJ2-1; 14 bases match TRBD2. Germline V gene sequence: CDR1 KGHDR, CDR2 SFDVKD. With V trimmed by 3 bases and J by 12 bases, 6 bases remained unmatched. This CDR3 comprises 15 residues. The CDR3 coding sequence is TGTGCCACCAGTGATCCGGGACTAGCGGGAGACAGGCAGTTCTTC. Residues: CATSDPGLAGDRQFF.

This sequence joins TRBV2 and TRBJ2-7; no reliable D call. This CDR3 comprises 14 residues. V was pared by 3 bases and J by 1 base, with 10 bases between. Per germline, CDR1 SNHLY and CDR2 FYNNEI. This chain's CDR3 is CASSEISVSYEQYF. In DNA, the CDR3 is TGTGCCAGCAGTGAGATCTCGGTTTCCTACGAGCAGTACTTC.

This rearrangement joins TRBV6-1 to TRBJ1-1; D unclear. The CDR3 covers 14 residues. The germline CDR1 and CDR2 sequences are MNHNS and SASEGT. The V and J ends lost 1 base and 1 base respectively, with 7 bases between them. CDR3 nucleotides: TGTGCCAGCAGTGAAGTTGGAGGGAACACTGAAGCTTTCTTT. This sequence encodes CASSEVGGNTEAFF.

As to this clone: One end of the junction does not line up with germline, which may come from a read error. The chain joins TRBV7-8 to TRBJ2-1; the D gene is possibly TRBD1 (5 bases). The CDR3 is made up of 13 amino acids. Germline CDR1 reads SGHVS; CDR2 reads FQNEAQ. CDR3 protein: CASSLEGARTTLF. The CDR3 DNA reads TGTGCCAGCAGCTTAGAAGGGGCTAGAACGACGCTCTTC.

With regard to this clone: The junction departs from germline at one end; a sequencing error may be responsible. The chain joins TRBV24-1 to TRBJ2-1, with 10 bases that match TRBD2. Germline CDR1 is KGHDR and CDR2 is SFDVKD. The length of the CDR3 is 15 residues. The CDR3 coding sequence is TGTGCCACCAGTGATTTGCGGGCTAGCGGGAGACCATGGGTCTTC. This gives the protein CATSDLRASGRPWVF.

The chain joins TRBV4-1 to TRBJ2-1; 8 bases match TRBD2. J was trimmed by 7 bases and V by 0 bases; bases with no gene match: 8. Germline V gene data show CDR1 as MGHRA and CDR2 as YSYEKL. The CDR3 runs to 16 residues. The CDR3 spells CASSQEGNSGMNEQFF. The CDR3 region has the DNA TGCGCCAGCAGCCAAGAAGGGAATAGCGGGATGAATGAGCAGTTCTTC.

The chain combines TRBV6-2 or TRBV6-3 with TRBJ1-2, with 8 bases matching TRBD1. Germline V gene data show CDR1 as MNHEY and CDR2 as SVGEGT. Losses at the gene ends were 4 bases for V and 4 bases for J; bases not matched to a gene: 8. The CDR3 is 15 residues long. CDR3 amino acids: CASSSPGQGSYGYTF. Written as DNA, the CDR3 is TGTGCCAGCAGTTCACCAGGACAGGGCAGCTATGGCTACACCTTC.

V gene TRBV7-2 combines with J gene TRBJ2-2; 8 bases are shared with TRBD1. Germline CDR1 reads SGHTA; CDR2 reads FQGNSA. The CDR3 contains 16 residues. V shed 1 base, J shed 4 bases, and the junction held 5 bases outside the gene matches. CDR3 DNA sequence: TGTGCCAGCAGCTTAGGGGACAGGATTCTCACCGGGGAGCTGTTTTTT. Encoded protein: CASSLGDRILTGELFF.

The rearrangement joins TRBV7-3 to TRBJ1-6; TRBD1 aligns across 8 bases. The germline V gene encodes CDR1 SGHTA and CDR2 FQGTGA. V lost 4 bases, J lost 6 bases, and 2 bases stayed unmatched. The CDR3 length is 14 residues. The CDR3 loop is CASSSTGVNSPLHF. For the CDR3, the DNA is TGTGCCAGCAGCTCGACAGGGGTTAATTCACCCCTCCACTTT.

This rearrangement joins TRBV5-6 to TRBJ2-5, with no clear D. CDR1 and CDR2 (germline): SGHDT, YYEEEE. This CDR3 region has 14 residues. Trimming removed 0 bases at V and 7 bases at J, with 13 bases between. The CDR3: CASSLASGLGTQYF. As DNA, the CDR3 is TGTGCCAGCAGCTTGGCTTCGGGTTTGGGGACCCAGTACTTC.

This clone has just one count. The chain combines TRBV2 with TRBJ1-1, with a tentative D call TRBD1 (5 bases). V was cut by 6 bases and J by 8 bases, with 16 bases left in between. CDR3 length: 13 residues. The germline V gene has CDR1 SNHLY and CDR2 FYNNEI. CDR3 amino acids: CASSVSRVGEAFF. DNA of the CDR3: TGTGCCAGCAGCGTATCCAGGGTTGGAGAAGCTTTCTTT.